One sample yielded the 2 T cell receptor beta chains listed below, sequenced in a study of T cell repertoires in cytomegalovirus infection (dated by TCRdb to between 2018 and 2021). The sample's treatment or condition label, decoded: in vitro stimulation with specific CMV peptide epitopes to enrich CMV-specific T cells. The listed sequencing device is Illumina HiSeq 1500. In TCRdb, the public reads were trimmed at Q25 with fastp and aligned with MiXCR, with productive beta chains retained. Rows are combined by CDR3 protein, so each entry shows the most common genes and DNA. This sample holds a few hundred thousand distinct CDR3 sequences; almost 30% were observed only once. The biggest ten clones account for roughly 20% of the sample. The antigens of these receptors remain unknown. This material consisted of cultured PBMCs, taken from culture after CMV antigen stimulation. These TCRs come from a human donor in good health (CMV status not recorded). Some clones in this sample may be carry-over from other donors' samples.

This clonotype has a handful of counts. The J gene is TRBJ1-5, the V gene TRBV19; 10 positions match TRBD1. Trimming took 7 bases from V and 7 from J; bases not matched to a gene: 10. The CDR3 is made up of 15 amino acids. Per germline, CDR1 LNHDA and CDR2 SQIVND (reference sequence). As DNA, the CDR3 is TGTGCCAGTACTAATAGGGGACAGGGGTACCAGCCCCAGCATTTT. It codes for CASTNRGQGYQPQHF.

The V gene is TRBV20-1, the J gene TRBJ1-1; D perhaps matches TRBD1 (5 bases). This CDR3 spans 9 amino acids. Germline V lookup: CDR1 DFQATT, CDR2 SNEGSKA (reference sequence). CDR3 sequence (DNA): TGCAGGCATGGGAGGGGTCTCTTCTTT. This gives the protein CRHGRGLFF.